Listed below are T cell receptor beta chains from one sample, sequenced in a study of blood T cell repertoires in COVID-19. The protocol was immunoSEQ multiplex PCR, while the TCRdb copy is restricted to in-frame clones and leaves out a portion. The sample has around 240,000 clones, 86% seen once. Sequenced: peripheral blood. The receptors shown here come from a woman younger than 45 who had recovered from COVID-19. Both conserved end residues are part of each CDR3. A D gene is named only where the DNA matches it firmly. Clone size, where shown, is once, few, many, or a class for clones that have expanded.

D	size	V	J	CDR3
TRBD1	.	TRBV10-3	TRBJ1-3	CAIRRGQGAEGNTIYF
.	.	TRBV19	TRBJ1-1	CASKPGSGTEAFF
.	once	TRBV19	TRBJ1-5	CASSRVTETFNQPQHF
TRBD1	.	TRBV5-5	TRBJ1-2	CASSSTGDRGGGYTF
.	.	TRBV7-9	TRBJ1-2	CASSLAPPRLHLGYTF
.	.	TRBV5-6	TRBJ2-7	CASSLDISPGSYEQYF
TRBD2	few	TRBV4-2	TRBJ2-1	CASSQELAGDEQFF
TRBD2	.	TRBV4-1	TRBJ2-7	CASSQGRLAGAAFYEQYF
TRBD1	.	TRBV6-5	TRBJ1-5	CASSWDRLQPQHF
.	.	TRBV7-9	.	CASNYAGSWVFNEQFF
TRBD2	.	TRBV3-1/TRBV3-2	TRBJ2-2	CASSQELLAAYTGELFF
TRBD1	.	TRBV4-3	TRBJ1-4	CASSKHRNGGTGGLELFF
TRBD2	.	TRBV7-9	TRBJ2-6	CASSLTSGGANVLTF
.	.	TRBV5-1	TRBJ1-2	CASSLLDGRGYTF
TRBD2	.	TRBV7-2	TRBJ2-3	CASSSSLSSGGAVEYF
.	once	TRBV7-9	TRBJ1-4	CASSLVFGGTNEKLFF
.	.	TRBV5-1	TRBJ1-1	CASSWAGGNTEAFF
.	.	TRBV5-5	TRBJ2-5	CASSSHGNSQETQYF
.	few	TRBV3-1/TRBV3-2	TRBJ2-2	CASSLTPFNTGELFF
.	.	TRBV14	TRBJ1-3	CASSQDGIRGYSGNTIYF
.	once	TRBV12-5	TRBJ2-6	CASKLSGANVLTF
TRBD2	.	TRBV5-1	TRBJ2-7	CASSPSGTSGGYEQYF